This T cell receptor (beta chain) was sequenced during a study of T-cell reconstitution after alpha-beta-depleted transplantation in children. Library preparation (for TCRbeta) was performed with unique molecular identifiers. Using its own MiXCR run on the PCR reads, TCRdb lists one record per CDR3 protein. Seen here are a few hundred thousand distinct CDR3 sequences, approximately 13% observed once, and the top ten hold about 5.4%. This clonotype was picked up many times. Sequences were derived from PBMCs from the stem cell graft donor, sampled from the stem cell graft. The sequence was obtained from a human donor who donated a stem cell graft to a child with combined immunodeficiency.

This CDR3 reads CSARSGYGNTIYF. DNA of the CDR3: TGCAGTGCTAGGTCAGGTTATGGAAACACCATATATTTT. This chain connects TRBV20-1 to TRBJ1-3, with unresolved D. The germline V gene encodes CDR1 DFQATT and CDR2 SNEGSKA (reference sequence). The V gene lost 3 bases and the J gene lost 3 bases, with 9 bases spanning the gap. The CDR3 totals 13 residues.